The next 30 T cell receptor beta chains were all read from a single sample in a study of CD8+CD57+ T cells in acquired aplastic anemia (dated by TCRdb to the late 2010s). Sequencing instrument: Illumina HiSeq 2000. Genomic DNA was used as template for profiling of TCR beta VDJ combinations and CDR3 sequences. TCRdb reprocessed the public reads (quality trimming at Q25 with fastp, clone calling with MiXCR) and kept in-frame beta chains. Every entry covers one CDR3 protein and lists the most common genes and DNA from its rows. The sample profile shows approximately 99,000 distinct CDR3 sequences; 40% to 65% of them were found once. 30% to 35% of the sample is held by the ten biggest clonotypes. Material for sequencing was sorted CD4+, CD8+, or CD8+CD57+ T cells (not recorded which) from PBMCs. These receptors were collected from a human donor in good health, serving as a control.

The chain is built from TRBV6-8 and TRBJ2-7; D is ambiguous. The CDR3 loop spans 13 amino acids. CDR1 is MNHGY and CDR2 is SAAAGT in the germline V gene. Trimming shortened V by 5 bases and J by 5 bases, and 13 bases separated the two germline ends. CDR3 nucleotide sequence: TGTGCCAGCAGTCTGCGCTGTGCCCACGAGCAGTACGTC. Its protein is CASSLRCAHEQYV.

This clonotype has more than one count but fewer than ten. CDR3 coding DNA: TGTGCCAGCAGTTCCGGGATCCTCAATCAGCCCCAGCATTTT. It specifies CASSSGILNQPQHF. The gene calls are TRBV6-2 or TRBV6-3 and TRBJ1-5; D gene ambiguous. CDR3 length equals 14 residues. Trimming removed 4 bases from V and 3 bases from J, with 10 bases in between. Germline CDR1 is MNHEY and CDR2 is SVGEGT.

V usage is TRBV20-1 and J usage is TRBJ2-7; 8 bases agree with TRBD1. CDR3 length equals 15 residues. Germline loops: CDR1 DFQATT, CDR2 SNEGSKA (reference sequence). J lost 2 bases, V lost 6 bases, and 12 bases had no gene match. The CDR3 loop reads CSASSFSQGAYEQYF. As DNA, the CDR3 is TGCAGTGCCAGCAGCTTTTCACAGGGGGCCTACGAGCAGTACTTC.

The V and J genes are TRBV15 and TRBJ2-1, with a tentative D call TRBD1 (5 bases). V gave up 1 base and J gave up 0 bases, with 10 bases separating them. Germline-derived CDR1 and CDR2 are LNHNV and YYDKDF (reference sequence). The CDR3 covers 16 residues. CDR3 sequence: CATSRGGQSSYNEQFF. The DNA for the CDR3 is TGTGCCACCAGCAGAGGAGGACAAAGCTCCTACAATGAGCAGTTCTTC. Using reference TRBV15 and TRBJ2-1 for the parts outside the CDR3, the full variable domain is DAMVIQNPRYQVTQFGKPVTLSCSQTLNHNVMYWYQQKSSQAPKLLFHYYDKDFNNEADTPDNFQSRRPNTSFCFLDIRSPGLGDTAMYLCATSRGGQSSYNEQFFGPGTRLTVL.

This clonotype has at least ten counts. Just one base apart from a much larger clone, this may be a read error. V is TRBV13 and J is TRBJ2-7; 8 bases are a match to TRBD1. With V trimmed by 6 bases and J by 2 bases, 3 bases remained unmatched. This CDR3 contains 13 residues. Germline values: CDR1 PRHDT, CDR2 FYEKMQ (reference sequence). In nucleotides, the CDR3 is TGTGCCAGCAGTTGGGACAGGACCTACGAGCAGTACTTC. It encodes CASSWDRTYEQYF.

The chain employs TRBV15 and TRBJ2-3; 10 bases fit TRBD2. Losses at the gene ends were 0 bases for V and 6 bases for J; bases not matched to a gene: 0. The CDR3 has 14 amino acids. CDR1 is LNHNV, CDR2 YYDKDF, per germline (reference sequence). The CDR3: CATSRDSGGDTQYF. The CDR3 DNA is TGTGCCACCAGCAGAGATAGCGGGGGGGATACGCAGTATTTT. The entire variable domain, with the rest obtained from reference TRBV15 and TRBJ2-3, is as follows: DAMVIQNPRYQVTQFGKPVTLSCSQTLNHNVMYWYQQKSSQAPKLLFHYYDKDFNNEADTPDNFQSRRPNTSFCFLDIRSPGLGDTAMYLCATSRDSGGDTQYFGPGTRLTVL.

This chain uses TRBV27 with TRBJ1-4, with a possible D match to TRBD1 (5 bases). The ends were cut back, 4 bases at V and 9 bases at J, with 12 bases in the middle. CDR1 is MNHEY and CDR2 is SMNVEV in the germline V gene (reference sequence). This CDR3 spans 13 amino acids. The CDR3: CASSYAGYKKLFF. CDR3 DNA sequence: TGTGCCAGCAGTTACGCAGGGTACAAAAAACTGTTTTTT.

This clonotype was found a few times. The V call is TRBV29-1, the J call TRBJ2-1; tentative D call: TRBD2 (6 bases). Germline V gene data show CDR1 as SQVTM and CDR2 as ANQGSEA. The V gene lost 5 bases and the J gene lost 12 bases, with 11 bases spanning the gap. CDR3 size: 10 residues. CDR3 sequence (DNA): TGCAGCGTTTTAACGCGGGGGCAGTTCTTC. It codes for CSVLTRGQFF.

This clonotype was picked up many times. The chain combines TRBV4-3 with TRBJ1-6; TRBD1 matches 7 bases. The CDR3 spans 14 residues. Germline V lookup: CDR1 LGHNA, CDR2 YSLEER. V lost 1 base to trimming and J lost 10 bases; unmatched junction nucleotides: 4. The CDR3 reads CASSQARGRSPLHF. DNA for the CDR3: TGCGCCAGCAGCCAAGCCAGGGGGAGATCACCCCTCCACTTT.

This clonotype was found a few times. This chain uses TRBV7-9 with TRBJ2-5; maybe TRBD1 (5 bases). The V end lost 5 bases, the J end lost 0 bases, and 7 bases lay between the germline ends. From germline, CDR1 is SEHNR and CDR2 FQNEAQ (reference sequence). The CDR3 totals 13 residues. CDR3 sequence reads: CASSLGDQETQYF. In DNA form, the CDR3 reads TGTGCCAGCAGCCTAGGGGACCAAGAGACCCAGTACTTC.

The J gene is TRBJ2-5, the V gene TRBV7-9; the D gene is possibly TRBD2 (6 bases). CDR1 SEHNR and CDR2 FQNEAQ come from the germline V gene (reference sequence). The CDR3 is 15 residues long. Trimming took off 5 bases at V and 2 bases at J, with 15 bases between the two ends. The CDR3 nucleotides are TGTGCCAGCAGCGTATTGTTGGCGGGACAAGAGACCCAGTACTTC. Protein sequence: CASSVLLAGQETQYF.

The J gene is TRBJ2-1, the V gene TRBV10-1; weak D call: TRBD1 (6 bases). The CDR3 length is 14 residues. V lost 8 bases to trimming and J lost 5 bases, with 16 bases between them. The germline V gene encodes CDR1 WNHNN and CDR2 SYGVQD (reference sequence). The chain's CDR3 is CASGQHRVNNEQFF. CDR3 sequence (DNA): TGCGCCAGCGGACAACACAGGGTCAACAATGAGCAGTTCTTC.

The V and J genes are TRBV12-3 or TRBV12-4 and TRBJ2-7; possible D gene TRBD1, 6 bases. The CDR3 length is 16 residues. V dropped 6 bases and J dropped 5 bases, with 23 bases sitting between them. The CDR3 here is CASSPGWGRGTHEQYF. CDR3 bases: TGTGCCAGCAGCCCGGGGTGGGGGCGAGGTACCCACGAGCAGTACTTC.

The chain uses TRBV9 and TRBJ2-1; 8 bases line up with TRBD2. The V gene's germline CDR1 is SGDLS and CDR2 YYNGEE. V lost 4 bases to trimming and J lost 12 bases; unmatched junction nucleotides: 18. The CDR3 totals 16 residues. The CDR3 sequence: CASSNGLGTRAFGQFF. CDR3 bases: TGTGCCAGCAGCAATGGACTAGGGACTAGGGCGTTTGGGCAGTTCTTC.

The V call is TRBV20-1, the J call TRBJ1-5; 7 nucleotides agree with TRBD1. The CDR3 has 13 residues. The J segment lost 2 bases and the V segment lost 7 bases, leaving 5 bases of the junction unmatched. Germline CDR1 and CDR2: DFQATT and SNEGSKA (reference sequence). The CDR3 coding sequence is TGCAGTGGGACTGGACAGGGCAATCAGCCCCAGCATTTT. It codes for CSGTGQGNQPQHF.

This clonotype has ten or more counts. The genes are TRBV24-1 and TRBJ2-5, with D hard to call. Germline CDR1 and CDR2: KGHDR and SFDVKD. Trimming cost V 1 base and J 5 bases, with 13 bases left between them. The CDR3 consists of 15 residues. CDR3 amino acids: CATSDLDTAVETQYF. CDR3 sequence (DNA): TGTGCCACCAGTGATTTAGATACGGCGGTCGAGACCCAGTACTTC.

This clonotype was found many times. The chain has TRBV11-2 and TRBJ1-5; D gene uncertain. CDR3 size: 17 residues. Germline CDR1 reads SGHAT; CDR2 reads FQNNGV. V lost 3 bases, J lost 1 base, and 16 bases lay in between. CDR3 nucleotide sequence: TGTGCCAGCAGCTTCCACCCGGGCACCATGAGCAATCAGCCCCAGCATTTT. It translates to CASSFHPGTMSNQPQHF. Full variable domain (outside the CDR3, taken from reference TRBV11-2 and TRBJ1-5): EAGVAQSPRYKIIEKRQSVAFWCNPISGHATLYWYQQILGQGPKLLIQFQNNGVVDDSQLPKDRFSAERLKGVDSTLKIQPAKLEDSAVYLCASSFHPGTMSNQPQHFGDGTRLSIL.

The rearrangement joins TRBV30 to TRBJ1-1, with D possibly being TRBD1 (6 bases). Germline CDR1 is GTSNPN and CDR2 is SVGIG (reference sequence). V was shortened by 5 bases and J by 5 bases, with 21 bases between the two germline ends. The CDR3 is 15 residues long. CDR3 sequence reads: CAWGQQQGVRTEAFF. The CDR3 bases are TGTGCCTGGGGTCAACAACAGGGAGTGAGGACTGAAGCTTTCTTT.

The CDR3 here is CSVEDRNTEAFF. As DNA, the CDR3 is TGCAGTGTCGAGGACAGGAACACTGAAGCTTTCTTT. V usage is TRBV20-1 and J usage is TRBJ1-1; a weak D match, TRBD1 (6 bases). V gave up 7 bases and J gave up 1 base, with 10 bases separating them. The germline V gene has CDR1 DFQATT and CDR2 SNEGSKA (reference sequence). This CDR3 contains 12 residues.

This clonotype has ten or more counts. V is TRBV24-1 and J is TRBJ2-1, with 14 positions matching TRBD2. The V and J ends lost 11 bases and 5 bases, in that order; junction bases with no gene match: 4. This CDR3 has 14 amino acids. Germline loops: CDR1 KGHDR, CDR2 SFDVKD. The CDR3 region has the DNA TGTGCCATCGGACTAGCGGGGGGTGACAATGAGCAGTTCTTC. Protein sequence: CAIGLAGGDNEQFF.

This chain connects TRBV2 to TRBJ1-2, with TRBD1 identical over 10 bases. Trimming at V came to 7 bases and at J to 4 bases, leaving 3 bases not matched to a gene. There are 13 residues in the CDR3. Per germline, CDR1 SNHLY and CDR2 FYNNEI. CDR3 protein: CASKDRGPYGYTF. CDR3 nucleotides: TGTGCCAGCAAAGACAGGGGGCCCTATGGCTACACCTTC.

This clonotype was observed at least ten times. The chain combines TRBV2 with TRBJ2-2; no definite D call. The CDR3 spans 12 residues. V gave up 5 bases and J gave up 5 bases, with 6 bases separating them. The V gene's germline CDR1 is SNHLY and CDR2 FYNNEI. The CDR3 bases are TGTGCCAGCAGTTACTCGACCGGGGAGCTGTTTTTT. Translation: CASSYSTGELFF.

Note on this clonotype: Here the CDR3 omits its conserved ending phenylalanine or tryptophan, so a read error is the likely source. The V call is TRBV11-1, the J call TRBJ1-5; D unclear. This CDR3 region has 16 residues. Germline V gives CDR1 SGHAT, CDR2 FQDESV (reference sequence). V was shortened by 5 bases and J by 6 bases, with 20 bases between the two germline ends. CDR3 loop: CASSTTGQYLGQPQHL. In nucleotides, the CDR3 is TGTGCCAGCAGCACAACTGGGCAGTATCTAGGTCAGCCCCAGCATCTT.

The genes are TRBV18 and TRBJ1-1, with D maybe TRBD1 (6 bases). V lost 3 bases and J 3 bases, leaving 8 bases between the germline ends. CDR3 length: 13 residues. Germline CDR1 and CDR2: KGHSH and LQKENI. In DNA, the CDR3 is TGTGCCAGCTCACCGGACAGATACACTGAAGCTTTCTTT. Translation gives CASSPDRYTEAFF.

The chain joins TRBV29-1 to TRBJ1-1; D is unresolved. Germline V gene lookup returns CDR1 SQVTM and CDR2 ANQGSEA. CDR3 length: 12 residues. The V end was cut by 4 bases, the J end by 0 bases, with 6 bases between. CDR3 coding DNA: TGCAGCGTTGTAAGGCTGAACACTGAAGCTTTCTTT. Its translation is CSVVRLNTEAFF.

The genes are TRBV7-6 and TRBJ2-3; D possibly matches TRBD1 or TRBD2 (7 bases each). With 3 bases removed from V and 2 bases from J, the gap between germline ends came to 12 bases. Looked up from germline, CDR1 is SGHVS and CDR2 is FNYEAQ. The CDR3 length is 15 residues. CDR3 coding DNA: TGTGCCAGCAGCTTCCAGGGGGGGGCCACAGATACGCAGTATTTT. Protein product: CASSFQGGATDTQYF.

V and J are TRBV20-1 and TRBJ1-4; 7 positions agree with TRBD1. This CDR3 spans 18 amino acids. V shed 2 bases and J 8 bases; nucleotides not matched to a gene: 20. Germline V gene data show CDR1 as DFQATT and CDR2 as SNEGSKA (reference sequence). CDR3 in amino acids: CSARIHRATGRRNEKLFF. In DNA form, the CDR3 reads TGCAGTGCTAGAATCCACCGGGCGACAGGGAGGAGGAACGAAAAACTGTTTTTT.

V gene TRBV25-1 combines with J gene TRBJ1-2, with 7 positions matching TRBD1. Germline CDR1 MGHDK, CDR2 SYGVNS. The V gene end was trimmed by 2 bases and the J gene end by 6 bases; junction bases not matched to a gene: 3. The CDR3 runs 13 residues. The CDR3 spells CASSEVTGDGYTF. Here the CDR3 DNA reads TGTGCCAGCAGTGAAGTAACAGGGGATGGCTACACCTTC.

The chain carries TRBV6-5 and TRBJ1-4, with D possibly matching TRBD1 (6 bases). Trimming took 2 bases from V and 8 from J, leaving 12 bases between them. Germline lookup yields CDR1 MNHEY and CDR2 SVGAGI. The CDR3 totals 14 residues. CDR3 residues: CASSYGTGQEKLFF. The DNA for the CDR3 is TGTGCCAGCAGTTACGGCACAGGGCAAGAAAAACTGTTTTTT.

This clonotype came up once. The V gene is TRBV24-1, the J gene TRBJ2-7; D is unclear. The CDR3 has 13 residues. The germline gives CDR1 KGHDR, CDR2 SFDVKD. Trimming removed 5 bases from V and 3 bases from J, with 10 bases in between. In nucleotides, the CDR3 is TGTGCCACCAGTGGTACTGATAGCTACGAGCAGTACTTC. Translating gives CATSGTDSYEQYF.